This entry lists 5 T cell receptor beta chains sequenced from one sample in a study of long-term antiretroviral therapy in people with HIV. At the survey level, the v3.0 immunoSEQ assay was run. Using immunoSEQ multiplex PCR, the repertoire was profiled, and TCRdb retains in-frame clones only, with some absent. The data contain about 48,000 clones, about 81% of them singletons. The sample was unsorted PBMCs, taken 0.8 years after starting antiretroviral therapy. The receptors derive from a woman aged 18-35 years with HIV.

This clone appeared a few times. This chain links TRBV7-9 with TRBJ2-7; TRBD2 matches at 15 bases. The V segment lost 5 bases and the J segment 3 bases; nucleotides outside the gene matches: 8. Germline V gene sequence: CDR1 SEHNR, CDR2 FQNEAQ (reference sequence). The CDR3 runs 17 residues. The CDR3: CASSRGLAGGNIYEQYF. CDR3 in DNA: TGTGCCAGCAGCCGTGGACTAGCGGGAGGGAACATCTACGAGCAGTACTTC.

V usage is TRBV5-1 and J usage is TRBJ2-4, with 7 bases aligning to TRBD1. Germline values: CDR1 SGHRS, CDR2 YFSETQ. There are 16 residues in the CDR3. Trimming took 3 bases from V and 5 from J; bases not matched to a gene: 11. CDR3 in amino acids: CASSSNRGRVENIQYF. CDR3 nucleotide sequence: TGCGCCAGCAGCTCTAATAGGGGGCGCGTTGAAAACATTCAGTACTTC.

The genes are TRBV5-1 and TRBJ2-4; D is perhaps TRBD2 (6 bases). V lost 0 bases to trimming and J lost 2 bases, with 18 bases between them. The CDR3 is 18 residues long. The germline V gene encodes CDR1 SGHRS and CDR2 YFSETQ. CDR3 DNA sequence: TGCGCCAGCAGCTTGGACACCGGGGGACCCGGATCCAAAAACATTCAGTACTTC. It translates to CASSLDTGGPGSKNIQYF.

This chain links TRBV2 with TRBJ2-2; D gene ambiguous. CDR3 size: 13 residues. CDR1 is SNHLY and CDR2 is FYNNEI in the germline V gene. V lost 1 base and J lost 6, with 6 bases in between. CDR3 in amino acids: CASSEERAGELFF. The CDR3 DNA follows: TGTGCCAGCAGTGAAGAGAGAGCCGGGGAGCTGTTTTTT.

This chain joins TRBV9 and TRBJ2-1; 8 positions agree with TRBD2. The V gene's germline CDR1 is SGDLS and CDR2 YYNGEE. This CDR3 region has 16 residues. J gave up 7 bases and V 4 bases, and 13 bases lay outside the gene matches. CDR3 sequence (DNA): TGTGCCAGCAGCACCCTGGGGACTAGTAATGGGAATGAGCAGTTCTTC. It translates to CASSTLGTSNGNEQFF.